This TCR beta chain emerged from a study of blood T cell repertoires in COVID-19. About the research overall: COVID-19 samples from acute and convalescent phases originated in the United States, Italy and Spain.

There are 16 residues in the CDR3. Participants were aged about 18 to 100 years from 24 US areas. The protocol was immunoSEQ multiplex PCR, while the TCRdb copy is restricted to in-frame clones and leaves out a portion. The sample holds about 280,000 clones, more than 70% seen once. This sequence joins TRBV21-1 and TRBJ2-3; the table calls TRBD2, which could not be checked here. TRBV21-1 counts as a pseudogene. Sequencing used PBMCs or T cells enriched from blood (not recorded which). The source is a woman aged 55-75 years in a cohort exposed to, infected with or recovered from COVID-19 (not recorded which). This chain's CDR3 is CASSRPSEEFTDTQYF. In nucleotides, the CDR3 is TGTGCCAGCAGCCGTCCGTCTGAGGAGTTCACAGATACGCAGTATTTT.